This TCR beta chain is drawn from a study of PD-L1 blockade in urothelial cancer. Study-wide background: Prior regimens of chemotherapy numbered 0 to 3 per patient.

Time point noted: pretreatment peripheral blood. In this sample, this clone turned up once. The CDR3 has 13 amino acids. V dropped 8 bases and J dropped 10; count of bases not matched to a gene: 12. Germline CDR1 and CDR2: MDHEN and SYDVKM. PCRs were each spiked with synthetic TCR analog templates. The method was immunoSEQ multiplex PCR; TCRdb's version includes in-frame clones alone and lacks a portion of them. Found here are under 100,000 clones, around 89% of them singletons; the top ten hold under 2%. Here the sequenced sample was PBMCs, taken around atezolizumab (anti-PD-L1) treatment. This TCR derives from a man in his sixties with urothelial cancer. The chain is built from TRBV28 and TRBJ1-1; the match to TRBD1 covers 8 bases. For the CDR3, the DNA is TGTGCCAGCCGGCTAGACAGGGGCAGCGGAGCTTTCTTT. Residues: CASRLDRGSGAFF.